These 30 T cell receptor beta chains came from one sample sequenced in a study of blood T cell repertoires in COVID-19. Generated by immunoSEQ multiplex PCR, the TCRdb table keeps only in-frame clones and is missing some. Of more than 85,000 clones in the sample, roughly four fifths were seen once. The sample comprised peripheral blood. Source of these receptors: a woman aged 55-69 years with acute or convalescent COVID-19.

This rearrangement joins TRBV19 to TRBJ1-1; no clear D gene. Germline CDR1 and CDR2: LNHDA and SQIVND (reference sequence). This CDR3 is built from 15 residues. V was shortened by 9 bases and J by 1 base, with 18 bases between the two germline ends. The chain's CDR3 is CASESPAGRNTEAFF. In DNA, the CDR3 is TGTGCCAGCGAGTCACCCGCAGGCCGGAACACTGAAGCTTTCTTT.

The CDR3 protein is CASSPGLGSYEQYF. CDR3 DNA sequence: TGTGCCAGCAGCCCCGGACTCGGCTCCTACGAGCAGTACTTC. The rearrangement joins TRBV7-2 to TRBJ2-7, with D possibly TRBD2 on 5 matching bases. The CDR3 extends over 14 amino acids. Trimming shortened V by 5 bases and J by 0 bases, and 11 bases separated the two germline ends. Germline loops: CDR1 SGHTA, CDR2 FQGNSA.

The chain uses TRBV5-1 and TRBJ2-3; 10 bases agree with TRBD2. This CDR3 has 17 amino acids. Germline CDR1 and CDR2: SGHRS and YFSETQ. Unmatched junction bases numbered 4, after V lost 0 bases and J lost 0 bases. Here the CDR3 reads CASSLGVAGGSTDTQYF. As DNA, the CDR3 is TGCGCCAGCAGCTTGGGGGTAGCGGGGGGCAGCACAGATACGCAGTATTTT.

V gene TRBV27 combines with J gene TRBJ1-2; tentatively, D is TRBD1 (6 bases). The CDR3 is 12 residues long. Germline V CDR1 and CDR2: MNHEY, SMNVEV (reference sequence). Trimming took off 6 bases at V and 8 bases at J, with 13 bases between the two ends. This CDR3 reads CASRGTRRGYTF. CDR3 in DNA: TGTGCCAGCAGGGGGACACGGAGGGGCTACACCTTC.

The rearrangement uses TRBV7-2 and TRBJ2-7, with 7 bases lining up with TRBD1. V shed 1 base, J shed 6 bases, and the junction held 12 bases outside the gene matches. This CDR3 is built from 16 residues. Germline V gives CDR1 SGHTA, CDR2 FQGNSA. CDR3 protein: CASSLVMAQGSGEQYF. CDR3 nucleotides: TGTGCCAGCAGCTTAGTTATGGCACAGGGGAGTGGCGAGCAGTACTTC. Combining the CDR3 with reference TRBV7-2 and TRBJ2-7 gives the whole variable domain GAGVSQSPSNKVTEKGKDVELRCDPISGHTALYWYRQSLGQGLEFLIYFQGNSAPDKSGLPSDRFSAERTGGSVSTLTIQRTQQEDSAVYLCASSLVMAQGSGEQYFGPGTRLTVT.

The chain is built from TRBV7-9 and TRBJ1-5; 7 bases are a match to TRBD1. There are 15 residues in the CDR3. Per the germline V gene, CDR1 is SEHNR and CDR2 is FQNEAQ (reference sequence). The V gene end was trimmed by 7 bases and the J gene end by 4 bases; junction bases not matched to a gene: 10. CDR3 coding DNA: TGTGCCAGCATAACACGAGGACAGGCGAATCAGCCCCAGCATTTT. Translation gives CASITRGQANQPQHF.

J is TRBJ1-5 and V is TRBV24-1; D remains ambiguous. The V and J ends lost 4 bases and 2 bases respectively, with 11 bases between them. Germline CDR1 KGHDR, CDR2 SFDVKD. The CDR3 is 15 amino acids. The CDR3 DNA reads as TGTGCCACCAGTGACGGGTCAGCGGGCAATCAGCCCCAGCATTTT. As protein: CATSDGSAGNQPQHF.

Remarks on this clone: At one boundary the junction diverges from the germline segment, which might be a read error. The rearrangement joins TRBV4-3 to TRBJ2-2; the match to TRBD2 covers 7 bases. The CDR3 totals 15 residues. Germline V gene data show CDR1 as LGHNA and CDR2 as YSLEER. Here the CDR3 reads CASSPLAVNPGELFF. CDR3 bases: TGCGCCAGCAGCCCCCTAGCGGTGAACCCCGGGGAGCTGTTTTTT.

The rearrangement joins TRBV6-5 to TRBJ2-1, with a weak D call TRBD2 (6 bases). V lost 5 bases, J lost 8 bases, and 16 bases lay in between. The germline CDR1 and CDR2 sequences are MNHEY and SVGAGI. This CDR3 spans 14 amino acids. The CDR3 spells CASSLRGGEDEQFF. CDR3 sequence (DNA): TGTGCCAGCAGTCTTCGGGGAGGAGAGGATGAGCAGTTCTTC.

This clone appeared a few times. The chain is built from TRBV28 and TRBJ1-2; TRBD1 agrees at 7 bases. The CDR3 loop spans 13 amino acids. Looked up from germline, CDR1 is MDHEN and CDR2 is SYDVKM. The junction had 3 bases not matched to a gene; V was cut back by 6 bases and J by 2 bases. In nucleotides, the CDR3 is TGTGCCAGCAGACGGACAGGAAACTATGGCTACACCTTC. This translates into CASRRTGNYGYTF.

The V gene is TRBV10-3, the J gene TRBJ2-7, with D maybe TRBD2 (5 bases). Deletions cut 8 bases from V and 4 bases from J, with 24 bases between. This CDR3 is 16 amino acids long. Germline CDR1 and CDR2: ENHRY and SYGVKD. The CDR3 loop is CAILRSDSPPPYEQYF. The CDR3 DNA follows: TGTGCCATCCTCCGGTCGGACTCACCACCTCCATACGAGCAGTACTTC.

The CDR3 DNA reads as TGTGCCAGCAGTGACAGAACCTCTGGAAACACCATATATTTT. It yields the protein CASSDRTSGNTIYF. The V call is TRBV2, the J call TRBJ1-3; D not certain. The germline gives CDR1 SNHLY, CDR2 FYNNEI. V lost 3 bases, J lost 0 bases, and 6 bases lay in between. The CDR3 loop spans 14 amino acids.

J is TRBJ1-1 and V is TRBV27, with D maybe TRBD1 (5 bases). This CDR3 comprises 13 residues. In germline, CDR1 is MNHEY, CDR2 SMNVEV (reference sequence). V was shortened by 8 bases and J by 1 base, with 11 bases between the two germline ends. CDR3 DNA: TGTGCCAGCTTTAGGGGTAGGAACACTGAAGCTTTCTTT. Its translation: CASFRGRNTEAFF.

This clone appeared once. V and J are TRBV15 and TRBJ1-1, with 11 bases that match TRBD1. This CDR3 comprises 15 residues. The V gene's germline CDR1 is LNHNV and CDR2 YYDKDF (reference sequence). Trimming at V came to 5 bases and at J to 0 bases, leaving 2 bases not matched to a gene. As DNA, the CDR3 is TGTGCCACCAGCGGGGACAGGGGGTTGAACACTGAAGCTTTCTTT. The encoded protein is CATSGDRGLNTEAFF.

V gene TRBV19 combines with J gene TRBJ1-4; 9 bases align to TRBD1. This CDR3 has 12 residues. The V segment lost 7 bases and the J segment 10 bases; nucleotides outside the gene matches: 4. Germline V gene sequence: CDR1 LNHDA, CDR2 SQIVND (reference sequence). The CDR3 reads CASNRGPGKLFF. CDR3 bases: TGTGCCAGTAACAGGGGGCCGGGAAAACTGTTTTTT.

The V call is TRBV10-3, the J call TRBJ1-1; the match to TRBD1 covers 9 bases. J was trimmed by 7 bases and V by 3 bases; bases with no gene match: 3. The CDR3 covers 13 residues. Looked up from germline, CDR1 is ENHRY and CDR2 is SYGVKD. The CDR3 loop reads CAISEQGADEAFF. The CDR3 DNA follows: TGTGCCATCAGTGAACAGGGGGCTGATGAAGCTTTCTTT.

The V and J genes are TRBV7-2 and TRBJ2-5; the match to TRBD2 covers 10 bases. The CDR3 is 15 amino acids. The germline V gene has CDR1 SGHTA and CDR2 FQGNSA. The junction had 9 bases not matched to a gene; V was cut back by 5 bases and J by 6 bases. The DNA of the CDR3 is TGTGCCAGCAGCCCCAGCGGGGGGGCCCTAAAGACCCAGTACTTC. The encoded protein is CASSPSGGALKTQYF.

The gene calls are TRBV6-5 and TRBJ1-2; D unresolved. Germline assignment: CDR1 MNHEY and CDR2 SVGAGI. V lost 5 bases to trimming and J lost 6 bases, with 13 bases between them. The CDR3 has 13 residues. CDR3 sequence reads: CASSPPRGDGYTF. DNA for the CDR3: TGTGCCAGCAGTCCCCCGCGGGGAGATGGCTACACCTTC.

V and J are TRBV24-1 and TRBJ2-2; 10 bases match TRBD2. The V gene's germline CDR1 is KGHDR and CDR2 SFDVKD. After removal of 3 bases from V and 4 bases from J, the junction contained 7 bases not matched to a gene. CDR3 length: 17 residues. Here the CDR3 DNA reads TGTGCCACCAGTGATGCACAAGCGGGGGGGGTCACCGGGGAGCTGTTTTTT. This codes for CATSDAQAGGVTGELFF.

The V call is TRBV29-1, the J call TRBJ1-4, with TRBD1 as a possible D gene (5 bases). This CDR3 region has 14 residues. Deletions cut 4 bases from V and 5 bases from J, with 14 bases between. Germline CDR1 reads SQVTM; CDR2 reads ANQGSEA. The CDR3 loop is CSVVMTAQNEKLFF. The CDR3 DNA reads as TGCAGCGTTGTCATGACAGCTCAAAATGAAAAACTGTTTTTT.

The DNA of the CDR3 is TGTGCCAGCAGCGTAGAGCCGGGACAGGGGTCCTACGAGCAGTACTTC. Protein sequence: CASSVEPGQGSYEQYF. The chain carries TRBV9 and TRBJ2-7; 10 bases fit TRBD1. Losses at the gene ends were 0 bases for V and 1 base for J; bases not matched to a gene: 4. This CDR3 is 16 amino acids long. Germline-derived CDR1 and CDR2 are SGDLS and YYNGEE.

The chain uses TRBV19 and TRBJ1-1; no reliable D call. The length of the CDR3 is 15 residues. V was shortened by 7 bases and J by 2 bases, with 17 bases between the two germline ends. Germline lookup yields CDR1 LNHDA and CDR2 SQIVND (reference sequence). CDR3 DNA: TGTGCCAGTATCCCGGCGTGGGCAGGAAACACTGAAGCTTTCTTT. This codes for CASIPAWAGNTEAFF.

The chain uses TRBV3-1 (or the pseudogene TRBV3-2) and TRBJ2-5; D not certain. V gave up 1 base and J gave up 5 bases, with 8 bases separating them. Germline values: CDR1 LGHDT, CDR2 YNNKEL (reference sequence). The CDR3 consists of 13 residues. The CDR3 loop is CASSQGRSETQYF. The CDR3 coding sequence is TGTGCCAGCAGCCAAGGGCGGAGCGAGACCCAGTACTTC.

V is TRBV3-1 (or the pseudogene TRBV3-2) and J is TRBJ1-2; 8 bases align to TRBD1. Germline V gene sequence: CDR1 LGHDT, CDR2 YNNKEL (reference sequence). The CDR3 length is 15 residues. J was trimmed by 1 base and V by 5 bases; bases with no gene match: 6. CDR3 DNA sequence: TGTGCCAGCAGCAGCCGGGACAGGTATAACTATGGCTACACCTTC. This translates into CASSSRDRYNYGYTF.

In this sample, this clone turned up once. The CDR3 loop is CASSFLDTEAFF. The CDR3 DNA is TGTGCCAGCAGCTTCCTCGACACTGAAGCTTTCTTT. The chain links TRBV7-9 to TRBJ1-1, with unresolved D. The CDR3 runs 12 residues. Germline loops: CDR1 SEHNR, CDR2 FQNEAQ (reference sequence). Trimming took off 3 bases at V and 3 bases at J, with 5 bases between the two ends.

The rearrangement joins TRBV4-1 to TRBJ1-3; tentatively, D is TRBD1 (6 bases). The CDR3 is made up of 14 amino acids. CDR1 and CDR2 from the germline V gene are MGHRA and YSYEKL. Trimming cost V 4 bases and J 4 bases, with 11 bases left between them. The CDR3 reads CASSPDSQGNTIYF. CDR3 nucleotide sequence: TGCGCCAGCAGCCCGGACAGCCAAGGAAACACCATATATTTT.

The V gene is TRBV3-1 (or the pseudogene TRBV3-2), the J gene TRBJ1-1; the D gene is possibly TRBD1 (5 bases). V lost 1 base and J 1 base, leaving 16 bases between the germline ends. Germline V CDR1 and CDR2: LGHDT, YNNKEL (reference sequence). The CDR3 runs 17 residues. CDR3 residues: CASSQGLWQGRNTEAFF. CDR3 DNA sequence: TGTGCCAGCAGCCAAGGCCTATGGCAGGGTAGGAACACTGAAGCTTTCTTT.

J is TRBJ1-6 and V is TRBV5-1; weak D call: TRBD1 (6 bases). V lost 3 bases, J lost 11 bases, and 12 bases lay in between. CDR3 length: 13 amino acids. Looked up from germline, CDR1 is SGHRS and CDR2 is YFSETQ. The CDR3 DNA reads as TGCGCCAGCAGCTACGAGGGGGGGGCACCCCTCCACTTT. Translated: CASSYEGGAPLHF.

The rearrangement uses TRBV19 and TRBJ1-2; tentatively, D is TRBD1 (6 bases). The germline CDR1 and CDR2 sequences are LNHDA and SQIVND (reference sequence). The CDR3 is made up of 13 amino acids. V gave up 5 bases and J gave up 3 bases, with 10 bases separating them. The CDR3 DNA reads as TGTGCCAGTAGTCGGGGGGCCGACTATGGCTACACCTTC. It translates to CASSRGADYGYTF.

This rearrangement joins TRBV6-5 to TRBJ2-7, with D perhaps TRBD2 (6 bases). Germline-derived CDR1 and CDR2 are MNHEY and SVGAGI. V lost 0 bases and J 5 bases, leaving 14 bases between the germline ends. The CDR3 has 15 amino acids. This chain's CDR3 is CASSYSGGGTNEQYF. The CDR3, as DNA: TGTGCCAGCAGTTACTCCGGTGGGGGGACGAACGAGCAGTACTTC.